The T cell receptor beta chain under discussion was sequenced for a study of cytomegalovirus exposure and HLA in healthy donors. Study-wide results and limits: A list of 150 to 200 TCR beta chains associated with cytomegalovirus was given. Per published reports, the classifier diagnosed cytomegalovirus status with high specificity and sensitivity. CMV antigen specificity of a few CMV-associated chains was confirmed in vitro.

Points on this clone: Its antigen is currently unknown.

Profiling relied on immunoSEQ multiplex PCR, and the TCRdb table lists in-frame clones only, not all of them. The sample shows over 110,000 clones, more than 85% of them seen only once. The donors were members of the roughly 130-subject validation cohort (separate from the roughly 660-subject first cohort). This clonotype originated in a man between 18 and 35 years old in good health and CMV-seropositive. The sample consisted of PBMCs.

The CDR3 region is CSAGSGGVYEQYF. The DNA of the CDR3 is TGCAGCGCCGGTAGCGGGGGGGTGTACGAGCAGTACTTC. The V gene is TRBV29-1, the J gene TRBJ2-7, with TRBD2 matching over 11 bases. This CDR3 is 13 amino acids long. Germline V gives CDR1 SQVTM, CDR2 ANQGSEA. J lost 4 bases, V lost 7 bases, and 6 bases had no gene match.